Shown below are 21 T cell receptor beta chains from a single sample sequenced in a study of CD8 T cells in ankylosing spondylitis (dated by TCRdb to 2015 to 2018). The library was obtained by 5' RACE. The sequencer listed for this sample is Illumina HiSeq 2500. In TCRdb, the public reads were trimmed at Q25 with fastp and aligned with MiXCR, with productive beta chains retained. Identical CDR3 protein sequences are pooled into one entry, listed with their most common genes and DNA. Here the sample has roughly 250,000 distinct CDR3 sequences; around 7.8% occur a single time. In total, the top ten clones hold approximately 6.3% of the sample. Sequencing used blood, either unsorted or a sorted T cell fraction (not recorded which). These receptors originate from a male donor with ankylosing spondylitis or in good health (not recorded which).

This clonotype was counted ten times or more. The V and J genes are TRBV10-3 and TRBJ2-3, with D possibly TRBD2 on 5 matching bases. Germline CDR1 ENHRY, CDR2 SYGVKD. The CDR3 consists of 15 residues. Trimming removed 3 bases from V and 0 bases from J, with 10 bases in between. In DNA, the CDR3 is TGTGCCATCAGTGAAAGAGGGCCTAGCACAGATACGCAGTATTTT. As protein: CAISERGPSTDTQYF.

This clonotype was seen at least ten times. The chain couples TRBV6-5 to TRBJ1-5; 8 bases agree with TRBD1. The trim removed 6 bases at V and 2 bases at J, leaving 12 bases unmatched. CDR3 length equals 17 residues. The germline gives CDR1 MNHEY, CDR2 SVGAGI. The CDR3 DNA reads as TGTGCCAGCAGGCCCCCGGACAGGGTCGGTGGCAATCAGCCCCAGCATTTT. Residues: CASRPPDRVGGNQPQHF.

This clonotype was counted ten times or more. J is TRBJ1-1 and V is TRBV7-2; D unclear. V was trimmed by 1 base and J by 7 bases, leaving 10 bases between them. The CDR3 is 13 amino acids. CDR1 SGHTA and CDR2 FQGNSA come from the germline V gene. In DNA form, the CDR3 reads TGTGCCAGCAGCTTAGTGGGGTGGGTTGAAGCTTTCTTT. It specifies CASSLVGWVEAFF.

The CDR3 here is CASNLRGTDTQYF. CDR3 DNA sequence: TGTGCCAGCAACCTCAGGGGCACAGATACGCAGTATTTT. The chain couples TRBV28 to TRBJ2-3; D possibly corresponds to TRBD1 (5 bases). Per the germline V gene, CDR1 is MDHEN and CDR2 is SYDVKM. The CDR3 spans 13 residues. With 7 bases removed from V and 1 base from J, the gap between germline ends came to 9 bases.

This clonotype was counted between two and nine times. The chain carries TRBV28 and TRBJ1-4, with unresolved D. This CDR3 contains 16 residues. The ends were cut back, 10 bases at V and 3 bases at J, with 21 bases in the middle. Germline V gives CDR1 MDHEN, CDR2 SYDVKM. The DNA for the CDR3 is TGTGCCACCTCCTCGATCGGGCCACTAGCTAATGAAAAACTGTTTTTT. Amino acid sequence: CATSSIGPLANEKLFF.

This clonotype has at least ten counts. V usage is TRBV29-1 and J usage is TRBJ1-1, with D uncertain. Germline V lookup: CDR1 SQVTM, CDR2 ANQGSEA. There are 13 residues in the CDR3. The V gene lost 6 bases and the J gene lost 2 bases, with 13 bases spanning the gap. Written as DNA, the CDR3 is TGCAGCGTGACCGGGAGCTATAACACTGAAGCTTTCTTT. Its translation: CSVTGSYNTEAFF.

This clonotype was found many times. The chain couples TRBV6-5 to TRBJ2-1, with 8 nucleotides matching TRBD1. Germline assignment: CDR1 MNHEY and CDR2 SVGAGI. The CDR3 covers 15 residues. V lost 4 bases and J lost 4; bases outside the gene matches: 6. CDR3 residues: CASSLGRDRYNEQFF. In nucleotides, the CDR3 is TGTGCCAGCAGTTTAGGGCGGGACAGGTACAATGAGCAGTTCTTC.

This clonotype was recorded many times. The chain has TRBV28 and TRBJ2-2; D not resolved. CDR1 MDHEN and CDR2 SYDVKM come from the germline V gene. V was cut by 2 bases and J by 2 bases, with 6 bases left in between. CDR3 size: 14 residues. The CDR3 loop reads CASSLPINTGELFF. CDR3 in DNA: TGTGCCAGCAGTTTACCCATCAACACCGGGGAGCTGTTTTTT.

This clonotype was recorded at least ten times. The chain couples TRBV29-1 to TRBJ2-1; weak D call: TRBD2 (5 bases). The CDR3 loop spans 12 amino acids. The germline CDR1 and CDR2 sequences are SQVTM and ANQGSEA. Written as DNA, the CDR3 is TGCATCGCGACTAACTCCTACAATGAGCAGTTCTTC. Protein product: CIATNSYNEQFF.

This clonotype was detected many times. The chain combines TRBV11-2 with TRBJ2-1; D is ambiguous. The CDR3 contains 12 residues. V lost 4 bases and J 10 bases, leaving 11 bases between the germline ends. CDR1 and CDR2 from the germline V gene are SGHAT and FQNNGV. In nucleotides, the CDR3 is TGTGCCAGCAGCTCCTCCGCCGACGAGCAGTTCTTC. This gives the protein CASSSSADEQFF.

In this sample, this clonotype turned up many times. The V call is TRBV10-3, the J call TRBJ2-1; D might be TRBD2 (5 bases). The germline gives CDR1 ENHRY, CDR2 SYGVKD. V was pared by 6 bases and J by 15 bases, with 15 bases between. The CDR3 contains 11 residues. CDR3 loop: CAISEGYWGFF. The CDR3 nucleotides read TGTGCCATCAGCGAGGGATACTGGGGGTTCTTC.

At least ten counts were recorded for this clonotype. The chain has TRBV3-1 and TRBJ1-4; D not resolved. Trimming pared 4 bases from V and 6 bases from J, leaving 12 bases between. Germline-derived CDR1 and CDR2 are LGHDT and YNNKEL (reference sequence). The CDR3 has 14 amino acids. The CDR3, as DNA: TGTGCCAGCAGCCTCGATTACCGGGATGAAAAACTGTTTTTT. Its protein is CASSLDYRDEKLFF.

This clonotype was counted ten times or more. Here the CDR3 DNA reads TGTGCCAGCAGCCCGCGAGGCATCTACACTGAAGCTTTCTTT. As protein: CASSPRGIYTEAFF. This sequence joins TRBV7-2 and TRBJ1-1; no clear D. Per the germline V gene, CDR1 is SGHTA and CDR2 is FQGNSA. The CDR3 is 14 residues long. Trimming took 5 bases from V and 3 from J, leaving 13 bases between them.

This clonotype has at least ten counts. The J gene is TRBJ2-1, the V gene TRBV5-6; possible D gene TRBD2, 6 bases. This CDR3 is 14 amino acids long. CDR1 SGHDT and CDR2 YYEEEE come from the germline V gene. V was clipped by 0 bases and J by 3 bases, with 7 bases between them. The CDR3 region is CASSLGRVYNEQFF. The CDR3 bases are TGTGCCAGCAGCTTGGGGAGGGTCTACAATGAGCAGTTCTTC. Filled out from reference TRBV5-6 and TRBJ2-1, the complete variable domain reads DAGVTQSPTHLIKTRGQQVTLRCSPKSGHDTVSWYQQALGQGPQFIFQYYEEEERQRGNFPDRFSGHQFPNYSSELNVNALLLGDSALYLCASSLGRVYNEQFFGPGTRLTVL.

This clonotype was detected many times. The genes are TRBV28 and TRBJ2-1; D uncertain. The CDR3 covers 14 residues. The germline V and J ends were trimmed by 6 bases and 7 bases, with 16 bases remaining between them. The germline V gene encodes CDR1 MDHEN and CDR2 SYDVKM. CDR3 DNA: TGTGCCAGCAGCCCTTCACCCCTGGGGAATGAGCAGTTCTTC. Its translation is CASSPSPLGNEQFF. Variable domain in full (rest from reference TRBV28 and TRBJ2-1): DVKVTQSSRYLVKRTGEKVFLECVQDMDHENMFWYRQDPGLGLRLIYFSYDVKMKEKGDIPEGYSVSREKKERFSLILESASTNQTSMYLCASSPSPLGNEQFFGPGTRLTVL.

This clonotype has at least ten counts. This chain uses TRBV7-9 with TRBJ1-4; no firm D call. The CDR3 runs to 16 residues. Germline V gives CDR1 SEHNR, CDR2 FQNEAQ (reference sequence). V was clipped by 4 bases and J by 2 bases, with 14 bases between them. The CDR3 here is CASSSGRSGTNEKLFF. The CDR3 DNA follows: TGTGCCAGCAGCTCAGGCAGGTCGGGGACTAATGAAAAACTGTTTTTT. Full variable domain (missing parts from reference TRBV7-9 and TRBJ1-4): DTGVSQNPRHKITKRGQNVTFRCDPISEHNRLYWYRQTLGQGPEFLTYFQNEAQLEKSRLLSDRFSAERPKGSFSTLEIQRTEQGDSAMYLCASSSGRSGTNEKLFFGSGTQLSVL.

Ten or more counts support this clonotype. This rearrangement joins TRBV18 to TRBJ2-3; D not certain. The CDR3 is made up of 12 amino acids. Germline V lookup: CDR1 KGHSH, CDR2 LQKENI. V was trimmed by 3 bases and J by 6 bases, leaving 7 bases between them. The CDR3 sequence is CASSPNVDTQYF. The CDR3 DNA sequence: TGTGCCAGCTCACCGAACGTGGATACGCAGTATTTT.

This clonotype was seen many times. The chain has TRBV4-1 and TRBJ2-7; the D is unclear. This CDR3 has 14 residues. Germline V gene sequence: CDR1 MGHRA, CDR2 YSYEKL. Trimming removed 0 bases from V and 8 bases from J, with 14 bases in between. The CDR3 DNA reads as TGCGCCAGCAGCCAAGATTGGACCTCACCCCAGCAGTACTTC. This gives the protein CASSQDWTSPQQYF.

This clonotype was observed at least ten times. The chain is built from TRBV7-9 and TRBJ1-1; D is possibly TRBD1 (5 bases). Trimming left V 2 bases short and J 3 bases short, with 10 bases between. Germline CDR1 is SEHNR and CDR2 is FQNEAQ (reference sequence). CDR3 length: 14 residues. The CDR3 loop is CASSLLGGDTEAFF. The CDR3 DNA follows: TGTGCCAGCAGCTTACTCGGGGGTGACACTGAAGCTTTCTTT.

This clonotype came up many times. The CDR3 region has the DNA TGCAGTGCTAGAGATCGCGGGAATCTCTACAATGAGCAGTTCTTC. Translation: CSARDRGNLYNEQFF. V usage is TRBV20-1 and J usage is TRBJ2-1; TRBD2 is a possible D gene (6 bases). V lost 0 bases and J 3 bases, leaving 12 bases between the germline ends. The CDR3 is 15 residues long. Germline-derived CDR1 and CDR2 are DFQATT and SNEGSKA (reference sequence).

This clonotype was seen many times. The J gene is TRBJ1-1, the V gene TRBV4-3, with 7 bases lining up with TRBD1. The trim removed 0 bases at V and 11 bases at J, leaving 6 bases unmatched. The CDR3 has 13 residues. Looked up from germline, CDR1 is LGHNA and CDR2 is YSLEER. Written as DNA, the CDR3 is TGCGCCAGCAGCCAAGAAGGGGGCCCGGGGGCTTTCTTT. The encoded protein is CASSQEGGPGAFF.